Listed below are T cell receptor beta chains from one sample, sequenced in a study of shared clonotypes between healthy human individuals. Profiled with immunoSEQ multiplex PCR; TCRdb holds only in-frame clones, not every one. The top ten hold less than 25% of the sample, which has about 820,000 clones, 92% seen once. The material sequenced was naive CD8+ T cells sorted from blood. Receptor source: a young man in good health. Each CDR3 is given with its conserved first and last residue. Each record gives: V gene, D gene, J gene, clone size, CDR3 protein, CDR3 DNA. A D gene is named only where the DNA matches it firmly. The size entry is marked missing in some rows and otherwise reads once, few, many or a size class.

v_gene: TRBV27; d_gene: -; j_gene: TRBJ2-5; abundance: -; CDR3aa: CASRDLTQETQYF; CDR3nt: TGTGCCAGCAGGGACCTTACCCAAGAGACCCAGTACTTC
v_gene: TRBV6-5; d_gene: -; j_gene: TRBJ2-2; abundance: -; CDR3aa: CASSPTRADTGELFF; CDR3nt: TGTGCCAGCAGCCCCACTCGGGCCGACACCGGGGAGCTGTTTTTT
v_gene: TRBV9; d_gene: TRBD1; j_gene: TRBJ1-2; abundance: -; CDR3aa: CASSVGWGGTGDGYTF; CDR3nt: TGTGCCAGCAGCGTAGGGTGGGGAGGGACAGGGGACGGCTACACCTTC
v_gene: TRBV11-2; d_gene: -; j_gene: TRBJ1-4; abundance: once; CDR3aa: CASSLLLLPEKLFF; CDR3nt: TGTGCCAGCAGCTTACTACTGTTACCCGAAAAACTGTTTTTT
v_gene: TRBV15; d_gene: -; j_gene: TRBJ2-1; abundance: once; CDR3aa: CATSRDFYNEQFF; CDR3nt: TGTGCCACCAGCAGAGATTTTTACAATGAGCAGTTCTTC
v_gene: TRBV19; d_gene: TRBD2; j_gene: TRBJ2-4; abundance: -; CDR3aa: CASSMGRAFAKNIQYF; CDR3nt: TGTGCCAGTAGTATGGGGAGGGCCTTCGCCAAAAACATTCAGTACTTC
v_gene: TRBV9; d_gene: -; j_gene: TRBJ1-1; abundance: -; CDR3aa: CASRGLEAFF; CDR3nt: TGTGCCAGCAGAGGATTAGAAGCTTTCTTT
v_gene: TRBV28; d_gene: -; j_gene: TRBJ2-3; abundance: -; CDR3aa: CANQGRSTDTQYF; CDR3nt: TGTGCCAACCAGGGGAGGTCCACAGATACGCAGTATTTT
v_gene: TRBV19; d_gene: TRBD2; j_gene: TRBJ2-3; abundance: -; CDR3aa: CASRDIGLAEDTQYF; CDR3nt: TGTGCCAGTAGGGACATTGGACTAGCGGAAGATACGCAGTATTTT
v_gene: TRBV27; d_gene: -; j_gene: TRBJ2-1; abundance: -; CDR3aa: CASSPPRGEQFF; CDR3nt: TGTGCCAGCAGTCCGCCGCGTGGGGAGCAGTTCTTC
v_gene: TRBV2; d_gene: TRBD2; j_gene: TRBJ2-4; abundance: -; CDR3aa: CASSEANLGLENIQYF; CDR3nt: TGTGCCAGCAGTGAAGCGAATCTAGGACTAGAAAACATTCAGTACTTC
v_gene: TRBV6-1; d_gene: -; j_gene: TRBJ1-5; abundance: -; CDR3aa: CASSEDVQSNQPQHF; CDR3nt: TGTGCCAGCAGTGAGGATGTACAGAGCAATCAGCCCCAGCATTTT
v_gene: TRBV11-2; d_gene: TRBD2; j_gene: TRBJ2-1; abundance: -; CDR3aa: CASSLGGLAGYNEQFF; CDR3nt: TGTGCCAGCAGCTTAGGGGGACTAGCGGGCTACAATGAGCAGTTCTTC
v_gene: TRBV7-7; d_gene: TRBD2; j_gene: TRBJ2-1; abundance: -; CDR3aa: CASSPRAASGRTLVEQFF; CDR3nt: TGTGCCAGCAGCCCCCGAGCCGCTAGCGGGAGGACGCTGGTTGAGCAGTTCTTC
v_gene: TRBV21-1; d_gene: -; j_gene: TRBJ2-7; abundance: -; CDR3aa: CASSTHGTDSYEQYF; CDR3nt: TGTGCCAGCAGCACCCACGGGACAGACTCCTACGAGCAGTACTTC